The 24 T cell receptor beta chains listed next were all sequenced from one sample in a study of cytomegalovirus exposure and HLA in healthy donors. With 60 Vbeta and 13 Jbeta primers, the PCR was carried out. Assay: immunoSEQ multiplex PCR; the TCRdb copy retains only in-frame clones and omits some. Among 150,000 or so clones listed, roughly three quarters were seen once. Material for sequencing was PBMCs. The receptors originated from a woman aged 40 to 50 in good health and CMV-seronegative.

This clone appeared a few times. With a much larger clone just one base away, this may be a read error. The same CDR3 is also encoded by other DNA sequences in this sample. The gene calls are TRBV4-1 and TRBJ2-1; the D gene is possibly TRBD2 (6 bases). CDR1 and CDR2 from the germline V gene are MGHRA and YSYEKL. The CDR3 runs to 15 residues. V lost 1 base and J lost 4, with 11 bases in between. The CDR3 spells CASSQVLEGYNEQFF. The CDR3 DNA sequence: TGCGCCAGCAGCCAAGTTCTGGAGGGGTACAATGAGCAGTTCTTC.

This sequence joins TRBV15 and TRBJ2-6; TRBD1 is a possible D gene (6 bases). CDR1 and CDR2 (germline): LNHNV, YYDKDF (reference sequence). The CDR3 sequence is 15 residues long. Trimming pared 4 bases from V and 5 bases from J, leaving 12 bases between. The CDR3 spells CATSITQGRANVLTF. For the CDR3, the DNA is TGTGCCACCAGCATAACTCAGGGGAGGGCCAACGTCCTGACTTTC.

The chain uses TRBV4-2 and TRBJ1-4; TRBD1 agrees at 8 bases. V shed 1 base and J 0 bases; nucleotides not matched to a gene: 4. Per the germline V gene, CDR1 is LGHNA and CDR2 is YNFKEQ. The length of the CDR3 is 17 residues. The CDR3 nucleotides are TGTGCCAGCAGCCAAGGGAGACAGGGGTCAACTAATGAAAAACTGTTTTTT. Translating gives CASSQGRQGSTNEKLFF.

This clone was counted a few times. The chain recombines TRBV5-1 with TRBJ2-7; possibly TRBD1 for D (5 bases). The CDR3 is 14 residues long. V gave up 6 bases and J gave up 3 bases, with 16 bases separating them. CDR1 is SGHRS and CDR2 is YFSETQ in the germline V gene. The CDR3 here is CASKPTVMYYEQYF. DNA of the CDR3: TGCGCCAGCAAACCGACAGTGATGTACTACGAGCAGTACTTC.

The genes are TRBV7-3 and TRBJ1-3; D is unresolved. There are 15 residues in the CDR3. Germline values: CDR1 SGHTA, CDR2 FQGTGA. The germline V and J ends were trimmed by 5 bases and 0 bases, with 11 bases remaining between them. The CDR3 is CASSLTPGSGNTIYF. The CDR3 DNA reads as TGTGCCAGCAGCCTGACTCCCGGCTCTGGAAACACCATATATTTT.

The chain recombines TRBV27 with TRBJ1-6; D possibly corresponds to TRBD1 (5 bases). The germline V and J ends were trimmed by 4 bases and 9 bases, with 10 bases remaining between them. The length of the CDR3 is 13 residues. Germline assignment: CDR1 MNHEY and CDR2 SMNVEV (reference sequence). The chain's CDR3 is CASSWQGGSPLHF. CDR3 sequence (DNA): TGTGCCAGCAGTTGGCAGGGAGGTTCACCCCTCCACTTT.

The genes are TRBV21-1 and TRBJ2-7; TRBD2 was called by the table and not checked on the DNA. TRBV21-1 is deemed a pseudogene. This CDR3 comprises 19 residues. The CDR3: CASSKAPGLAAVNSYEQYF. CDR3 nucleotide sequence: TGTGCCAGCAGCAAAGCTCCGGGACTAGCGGCTGTTAACTCCTACGAGCAGTACTTC.

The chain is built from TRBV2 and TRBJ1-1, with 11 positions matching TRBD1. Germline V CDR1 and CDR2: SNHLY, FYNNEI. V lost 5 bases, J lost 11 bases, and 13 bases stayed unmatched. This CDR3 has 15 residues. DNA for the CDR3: TGTGCCAGCAGTTCGGCCGGGACAGGGGGTTTTTGGGCTTTCTTT. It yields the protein CASSSAGTGGFWAFF.

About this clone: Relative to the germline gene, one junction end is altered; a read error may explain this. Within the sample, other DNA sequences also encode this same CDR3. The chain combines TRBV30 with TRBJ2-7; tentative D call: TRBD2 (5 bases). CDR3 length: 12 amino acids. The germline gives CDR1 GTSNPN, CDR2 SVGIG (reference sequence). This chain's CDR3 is CAWSYLAYEQYF. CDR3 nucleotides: TGTGCCTGGAGTTACCTAGCCTATGAGCAGTACTTC.

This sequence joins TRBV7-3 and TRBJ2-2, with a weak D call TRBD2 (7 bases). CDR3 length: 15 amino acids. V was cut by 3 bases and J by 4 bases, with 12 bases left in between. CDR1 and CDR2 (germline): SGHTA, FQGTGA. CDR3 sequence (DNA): TGTGCCAGCAGCTTGGGGGGAGGGGGCACCGGGGAGCTGTTTTTT. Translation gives CASSLGGGGTGELFF.

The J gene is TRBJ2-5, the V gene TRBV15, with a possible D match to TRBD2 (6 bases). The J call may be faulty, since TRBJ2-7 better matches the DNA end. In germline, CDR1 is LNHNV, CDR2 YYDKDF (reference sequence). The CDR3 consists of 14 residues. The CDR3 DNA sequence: TGTGCCACCAGCAGAGGCGGGATCTCCTACGAGCAGTACTTC. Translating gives CATSRGGISYEQYF.

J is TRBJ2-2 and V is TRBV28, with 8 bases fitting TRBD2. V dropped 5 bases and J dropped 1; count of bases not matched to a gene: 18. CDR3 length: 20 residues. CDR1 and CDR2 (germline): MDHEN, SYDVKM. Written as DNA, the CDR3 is TGTGCCAGCAGTCCCTTCGTCGGGGGGGCGATAAAAAAGAACACCGGGGAGCTGTTTTTT. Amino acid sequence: CASSPFVGGAIKKNTGELFF.

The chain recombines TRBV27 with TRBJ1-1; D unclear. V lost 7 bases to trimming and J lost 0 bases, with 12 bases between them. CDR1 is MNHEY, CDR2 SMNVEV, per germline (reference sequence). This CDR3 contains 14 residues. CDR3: CASNDGAVNTEAFF. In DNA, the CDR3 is TGTGCCAGCAATGACGGAGCGGTGAACACTGAAGCTTTCTTT.

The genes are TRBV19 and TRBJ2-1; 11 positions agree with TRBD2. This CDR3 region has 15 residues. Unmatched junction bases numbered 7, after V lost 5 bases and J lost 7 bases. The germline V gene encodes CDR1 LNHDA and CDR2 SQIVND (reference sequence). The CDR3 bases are TGTGCCAGTAGTCTGCGACTAGCGGGACTTAATGAGCAGTTCTTC. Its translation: CASSLRLAGLNEQFF.

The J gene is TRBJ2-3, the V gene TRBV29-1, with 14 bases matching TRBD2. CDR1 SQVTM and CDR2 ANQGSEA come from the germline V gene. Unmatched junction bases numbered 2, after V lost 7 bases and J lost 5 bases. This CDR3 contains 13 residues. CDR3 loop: CSGGLAGEDTQYF. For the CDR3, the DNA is TGCAGCGGGGGACTAGCGGGAGAAGATACGCAGTATTTT.

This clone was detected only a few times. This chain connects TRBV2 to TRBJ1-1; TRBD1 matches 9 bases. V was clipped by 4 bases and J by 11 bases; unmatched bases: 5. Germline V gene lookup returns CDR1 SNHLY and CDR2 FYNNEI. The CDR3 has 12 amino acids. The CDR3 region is CASSGQTGGAFF. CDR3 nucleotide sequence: TGTGCCAGCAGTGGCCAGACAGGGGGGGCTTTCTTT.

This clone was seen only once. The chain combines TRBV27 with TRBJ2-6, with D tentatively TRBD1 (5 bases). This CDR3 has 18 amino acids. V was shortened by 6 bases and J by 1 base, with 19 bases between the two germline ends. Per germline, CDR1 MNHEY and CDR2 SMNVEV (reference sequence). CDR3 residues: CASSRLVDRGSGANVLTF. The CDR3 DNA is TGTGCCAGCAGCCGGCTTGTCGACAGAGGATCTGGGGCCAACGTCCTGACTTTC.

The CDR3 loop reads CASSIDPSQGYTF. CDR3 nucleotides: TGTGCCAGTAGTATAGATCCATCTCAGGGCTACACCTTC. This chain links TRBV19 with TRBJ1-2; D not certain. V lost 0 bases to trimming and J lost 8 bases, with 10 bases between them. This CDR3 has 13 amino acids. Looked up from germline, CDR1 is LNHDA and CDR2 is SQIVND (reference sequence). The variable domain in full, completed from reference TRBV19 and TRBJ1-2, reads DGGITQSPKYLFRKEGQNVTLSCEQNLNHDAMYWYRQDPGQGLRLIYYSQIVNDFQKGDIAEGYSVSREKKESFPLTVTSAQKNPTAFYLCASSIDPSQGYTFGSGTRLTVV.

In nucleotides, the CDR3 is TGTGCCAGCTCACCACCGGCTGCGGGAGGGCCTTCCGAGCAGTACTTC. Encoded protein: CASSPPAAGGPSEQYF. This chain links TRBV18 with TRBJ2-5, with 9 bases aligning to TRBD2. Judging by the DNA end, TRBJ2-7 fits better; the J call may be wrong. Germline CDR1 KGHSH, CDR2 LQKENI. The CDR3 contains 16 residues.

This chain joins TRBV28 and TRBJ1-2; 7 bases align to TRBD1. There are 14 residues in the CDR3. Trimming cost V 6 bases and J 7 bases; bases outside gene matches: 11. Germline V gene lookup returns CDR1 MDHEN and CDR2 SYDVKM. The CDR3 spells CASSDRDWFGGYTF. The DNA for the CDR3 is TGTGCCAGCAGCGACAGGGATTGGTTTGGTGGCTACACCTTC.

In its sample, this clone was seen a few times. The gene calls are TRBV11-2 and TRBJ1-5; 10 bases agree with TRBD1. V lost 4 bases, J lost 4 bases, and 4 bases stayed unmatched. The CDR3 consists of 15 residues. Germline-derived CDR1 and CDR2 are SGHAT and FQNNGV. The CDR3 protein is CASSSRQGANQPQHF. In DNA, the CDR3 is TGTGCCAGCAGCTCGAGACAGGGGGCTAATCAGCCCCAGCATTTT.

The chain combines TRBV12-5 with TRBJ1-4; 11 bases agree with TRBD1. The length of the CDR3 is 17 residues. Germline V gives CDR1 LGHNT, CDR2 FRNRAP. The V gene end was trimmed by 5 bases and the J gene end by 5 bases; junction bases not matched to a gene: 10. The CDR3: CASGRGQGARLNEKLFF. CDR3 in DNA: TGTGCTAGTGGTCGCGGACAGGGGGCCAGGTTGAATGAAAAACTGTTTTTT. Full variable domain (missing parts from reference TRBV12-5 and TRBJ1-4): DARVTQTPRHKVTEMGQEVTMRCQPILGHNTVFWYRQTMMQGLELLAYFRNRAPLDDSGMPKDRFSAEMPDATLATLKIQPSEPRDSAVYFCASGRGQGARLNEKLFFGSGTQLSVL.

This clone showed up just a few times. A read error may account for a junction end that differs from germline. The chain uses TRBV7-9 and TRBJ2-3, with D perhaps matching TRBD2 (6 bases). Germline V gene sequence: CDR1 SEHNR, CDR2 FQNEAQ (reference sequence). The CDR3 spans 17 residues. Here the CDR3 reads CSSDPSGQPGGTDTQYF. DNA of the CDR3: TGTTCCAGCGACCCCAGCGGCCAGCCGGGGGGCACAGATACGCAGTATTTT.

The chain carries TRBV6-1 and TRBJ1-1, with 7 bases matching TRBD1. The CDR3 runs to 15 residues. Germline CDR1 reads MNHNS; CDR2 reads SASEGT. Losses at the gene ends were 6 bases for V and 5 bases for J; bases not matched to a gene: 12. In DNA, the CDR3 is TGTGCCAGCAGCTCTTTTGGACAGGTCGTGACTGAAGCTTTCTTT. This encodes CASSSFGQVVTEAFF.